This T cell receptor beta chain came from a study of T cell responses to AZD1222 COVID-19 vaccine. Findings of the study overall: Nearly half of the spike-specific TCRs reportedly recognize variant regions that carry no mutations. Only six people who got AZD1222 tested seropositive at baseline. Vaccine-associated CD4 TCRs spanned spike, dominant at 160-218 and 743-854.

The length of the CDR3 is 11 residues. With 0 bases removed from V and 4 bases from J, the gap between germline ends came to 3 bases. Germline V gives CDR1 GTSNPN, CDR2 SVGIG (reference sequence). Sequencing was performed with immunoSEQ multiplex PCR; in TCRdb, only in-frame clones are kept and a portion is missing. Of about 99,000 clones listed, about 90% were seen once; the top ten hold 2.5% to 3%. Concerning this clone: What it binds is not known.

This specimen was peripheral blood, taken on day 0 of AZD1222 vaccination. The genes are TRBV30 and TRBJ1-1; D gene unclear. The clonotype originates from an adult in good health. CDR3 loop: CAWSVITEAFF. Here the CDR3 DNA reads TGTGCCTGGAGTGTCATCACTGAAGCTTTCTTT.